This T cell receptor (beta chain) stems from a study of T cell changes during pregnancy in multiple sclerosis. Germline loops: CDR1 GTSNPN, CDR2 SVGIG (reference sequence). CDR3 length: 13 amino acids. The J segment lost 1 base and the V segment lost 8 bases, leaving 6 bases of the junction unmatched. Profiling relied on immunoSEQ multiplex PCR, and the TCRdb table lists in-frame clones only, not all of them. Among 75,000 to 95,000 clones listed, approximately 92% were seen once. The sequences come from peripheral blood, collected in the first trimester of pregnancy. The TCR sequence derives from a female donor with multiple sclerosis, enrolled in a pregnancy study. This sequence joins TRBV30 and TRBJ2-3; 7 positions match TRBD2. The CDR3 protein is CAREVAGTDTQYF. In DNA form, the CDR3 reads TGTGCCCGGGAGGTAGCGGGCACAGATACGCAGTATTTT.